This T cell receptor beta chain was sequenced in a study of CD8 T cells in ankylosing spondylitis. Study findings and constraints: Reported data indicate significant enrichment of disease-linked clones within matched ankylosing spondylitis synovial fluid.

Molecular-barcoded quantitative 5'-RACE produced these TCR beta libraries. TCRdb re-derived calls from the 5' RACE reads in MiXCR, one entry per CDR3 protein. The data hold about 35,000 distinct CDR3 sequences, with 2.5% to 3.5% observed a single time. The V end was cut by 1 base, the J end by 9 bases, with 10 bases between. The CDR3 runs to 13 residues. Germline V gives CDR1 SGDLS, CDR2 YYNGEE. This clonotype has at least ten counts. The antigen is unknown. The chain recombines TRBV9 with TRBJ2-2; D gene unclear. The sample consisted of blood, either unsorted or a sorted T cell fraction (not recorded which). The source is a male donor with ankylosing spondylitis or in good health (not recorded which). DNA for the CDR3: TGTGCCAGCAGCGTACAGTATTCCAGGGAGCTGTTTTTT. This encodes CASSVQYSRELFF.